This TCR beta chain was documented in a study of immune evolution from preneoplasia to lung adenocarcinoma. General study results and limits: T cell clonality was higher in KRAS-mutant than EGFR-mutant or wild-type nodules.

This clone came up a few times. Its target is not known. J gave up 1 base and V 5 bases, and 4 bases lay outside the gene matches. Germline CDR1 and CDR2: SGHNT and YYREEE (reference sequence). The CDR3 runs to 17 residues. Sequenced by immunoSEQ multiplex PCR; TCRdb stores in-frame clones only, minus some. The table lists over 7,000 clones, approximately 80% of them singletons, with 2.5% to 3.5% in the top ten. Patient tissue came from resections in Japan or China, 2014–2017. Histologic diagnosis was independently verified by two lung pathologists. The V gene is TRBV5-4, the J gene TRBJ2-2, with TRBD2 identical over 14 bases. Sequencing used FFPE invasive lung adenocarcinoma tissue. The sequence was obtained from a person aged 35-49 years with lung adenocarcinoma. DNA for the CDR3: TGTGCCAGCAGGAACGGACTAGCGGGAGGGAACACCGGGGAGCTGTTTTTT. Its translation is CASRNGLAGGNTGELFF.